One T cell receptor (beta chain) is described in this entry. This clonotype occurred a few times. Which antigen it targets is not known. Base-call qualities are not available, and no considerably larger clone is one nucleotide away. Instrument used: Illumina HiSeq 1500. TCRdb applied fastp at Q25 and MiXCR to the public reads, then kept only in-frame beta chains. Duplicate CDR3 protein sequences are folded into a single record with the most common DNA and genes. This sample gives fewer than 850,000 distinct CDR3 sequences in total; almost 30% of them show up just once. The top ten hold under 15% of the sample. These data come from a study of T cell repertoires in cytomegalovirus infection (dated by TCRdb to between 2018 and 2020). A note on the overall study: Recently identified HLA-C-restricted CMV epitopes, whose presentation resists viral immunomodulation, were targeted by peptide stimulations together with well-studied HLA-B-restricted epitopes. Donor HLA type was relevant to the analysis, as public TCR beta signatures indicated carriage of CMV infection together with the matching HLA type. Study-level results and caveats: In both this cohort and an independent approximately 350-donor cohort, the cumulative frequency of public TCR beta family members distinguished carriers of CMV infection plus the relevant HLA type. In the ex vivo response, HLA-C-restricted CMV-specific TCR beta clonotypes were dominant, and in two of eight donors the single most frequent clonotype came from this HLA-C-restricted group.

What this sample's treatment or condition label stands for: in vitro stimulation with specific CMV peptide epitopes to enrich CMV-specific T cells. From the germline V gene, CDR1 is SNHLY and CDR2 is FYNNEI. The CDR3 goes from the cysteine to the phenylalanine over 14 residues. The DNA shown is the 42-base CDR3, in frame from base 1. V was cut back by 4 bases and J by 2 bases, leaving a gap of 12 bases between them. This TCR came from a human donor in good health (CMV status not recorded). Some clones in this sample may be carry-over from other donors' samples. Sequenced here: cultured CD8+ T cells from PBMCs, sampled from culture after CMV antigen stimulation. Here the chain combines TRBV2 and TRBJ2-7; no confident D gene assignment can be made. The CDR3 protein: CASSVGSSAYEQYF. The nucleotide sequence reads TGTGCCAGCAGTGTGGGCAGTTCCGCCTACGAGCAGTACTTC.